The subject of this entry is one T cell receptor (beta chain). The antigen is undetermined. This entry comes from a study of OX40 agonist ivuxolimab in advanced cancers. Study overall: Patients receiving dose escalation had hepatocellular carcinoma, melanoma, renal cell or head and neck cancer.

The repertoire was sequenced with immunoSEQ multiplex PCR; TCRdb's copy has only in-frame clones and lacks some. The table includes 75,000 or so clones, approximately 84% detected once. Study conclusions and caveats: Partial responders receiving 0.1-3.0 mg/kg showed among the lowest clonal expansion.

CDR3 length: 15 residues. The V end was cut by 2 bases, the J end by 2 bases, with 8 bases between. Germline V gene sequence: CDR1 SGHKS, CDR2 YYEKEE (reference sequence). This chain joins TRBV5-5 and TRBJ2-6, with a possible D match to TRBD1 (5 bases). This receptor was taken from an adult with an advanced solid tumor such as melanoma, head and neck, liver or kidney cancer. Sample: CD4+ or CD8+ T cells sorted from blood, taken in a trial of the OX40 agonist ivuxolimab. For the CDR3, the DNA is TGTGCCAGCAGCTTATCAGGGACTGGGGCCAACGTCCTGACTTTC. This translates into CASSLSGTGANVLTF. Full variable domain (rest looked up from reference TRBV5-5 and TRBJ2-6): DAGVTQSPTHLIKTRGQQVTLRCSPISGHKSVSWYQQVLGQGPQFIFQYYEKEERGRGNFPDRFSARQFPNYSSELNVNALLLGDSALYLCASSLSGTGANVLTFGAGSRLTVL.